Here is one TCR beta chain with its context. The data originate from a study of CD8+ T cells in alopecia areata. The authors extracted RNA and reverse transcribed it into cDNA as the sequencing template. Profiling relied on immunoSEQ multiplex PCR, and the TCRdb table lists in-frame clones only, not all of them. The sample lists about 120,000 clones; around two fifths were seen once. As part of sample collection, lesional scalp punch biopsies and peripheral blood were taken from alopecia areata patients. This CDR3 has 12 amino acids. Germline CDR1 reads SQVTM; CDR2 reads ANQGSEA. Deletions cut 6 bases from V and 4 bases from J, with 13 bases between.

The genes are TRBV29-1 and TRBJ2-7; possibly TRBD2 for D (6 bases). Sequenced input: CD4+ T cells sorted from blood. This sequence originates from a human donor with alopecia areata. The CDR3 sequence is CSVLPAGYEQYF. Written as DNA, the CDR3 is TGCAGCGTCCTCCCGGCGGGGTACGAGCAGTACTTC.